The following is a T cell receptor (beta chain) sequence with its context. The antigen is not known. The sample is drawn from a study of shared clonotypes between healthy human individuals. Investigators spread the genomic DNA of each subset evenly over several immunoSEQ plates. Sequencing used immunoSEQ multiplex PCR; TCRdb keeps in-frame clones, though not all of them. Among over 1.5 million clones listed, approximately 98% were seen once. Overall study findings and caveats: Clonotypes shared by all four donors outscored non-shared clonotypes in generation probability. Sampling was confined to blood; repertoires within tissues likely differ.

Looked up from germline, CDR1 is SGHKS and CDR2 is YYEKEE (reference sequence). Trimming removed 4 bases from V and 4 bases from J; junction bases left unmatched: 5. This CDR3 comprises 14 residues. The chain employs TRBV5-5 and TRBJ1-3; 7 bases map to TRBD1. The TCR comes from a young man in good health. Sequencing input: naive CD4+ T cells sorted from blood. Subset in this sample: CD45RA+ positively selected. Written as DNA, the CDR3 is TGTGCCAGCAGCAGAGACAGGGAGGGAAACACCATATATTTT. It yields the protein CASSRDREGNTIYF. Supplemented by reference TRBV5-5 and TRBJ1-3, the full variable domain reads DAGVTQSPTHLIKTRGQQVTLRCSPISGHKSVSWYQQVLGQGPQFIFQYYEKEERGRGNFPDRFSARQFPNYSSELNVNALLLGDSALYLCASSRDREGNTIYFGEGSWLTVV.